Shown below are 10 T cell receptor beta chains from a single sample sequenced in a study of T cell changes during pregnancy in multiple sclerosis. Method: immunoSEQ multiplex PCR; TCRdb's copy keeps in-frame clones and lacks some. The sample contains some 70,000 clones, more than 80% of which appear only once. The sample was peripheral blood, taken in the second trimester of pregnancy. The source is a female donor in good health, enrolled as a control in a pregnancy study.

The chain employs TRBV2 and TRBJ1-2; D is perhaps TRBD1 (5 bases). In germline, CDR1 is SNHLY, CDR2 FYNNEI. Trimming pared 3 bases from V and 3 bases from J, leaving 8 bases between. CDR3 length: 13 residues. CDR3 nucleotide sequence: TGTGCCAGCAGTGATGGCAGGGACTATGGCTACACCTTC. Translated: CASSDGRDYGYTF.

The CDR3 DNA reads as TGTGCCAGTAGTATACCAGGGGGAAACATTCAGTACTTC. It codes for CASSIPGGNIQYF. The V call is TRBV19, the J call TRBJ2-4; 7 nucleotides agree with TRBD1. The CDR3 has 13 amino acids. J was trimmed by 6 bases and V by 2 bases; bases with no gene match: 1. Germline lookup yields CDR1 LNHDA and CDR2 SQIVND (reference sequence).

V is TRBV18 and J is TRBJ1-5, with D tentatively TRBD1 (5 bases). The germline V and J ends were trimmed by 3 bases and 0 bases, with 6 bases remaining between them. The CDR3 extends over 14 amino acids. CDR1 is KGHSH and CDR2 is LQKENI in the germline V gene. As DNA, the CDR3 is TGTGCCAGCTCACCCGACAGTAGCAATCAGCCCCAGCATTTT. The encoded protein is CASSPDSSNQPQHF.

This clone was recorded only once. The chain recombines TRBV30 with TRBJ2-6; TRBD1 matches 7 bases. V lost 2 bases to trimming and J lost 10 bases; unmatched junction nucleotides: 11. This CDR3 has 15 amino acids. Per germline, CDR1 GTSNPN and CDR2 SVGIG (reference sequence). The CDR3, as DNA: TGTGCCTGGAGTCCCTGGACAGGCGGCCTTAACGTCCTGACTTTC. Its translation: CAWSPWTGGLNVLTF.

The genes are TRBV4-3 and TRBJ1-1; TRBD1 aligns across 7 bases. The CDR3 runs to 15 residues. The junction had 9 bases not matched to a gene; V was cut back by 4 bases and J by 4 bases. The germline CDR1 and CDR2 sequences are LGHNA and YSLEER. The CDR3 spells CASSPSDRESTEAFF. Written as DNA, the CDR3 is TGCGCCAGCAGCCCCAGCGACAGGGAGTCCACTGAAGCTTTCTTT.

The chain recombines TRBV7-9 with TRBJ2-7; tentatively, D is TRBD1 (6 bases). Germline CDR1 and CDR2: SEHNR and FQNEAQ (reference sequence). The CDR3 length is 13 residues. Trimming pared 5 bases from V and 4 bases from J, leaving 12 bases between. In DNA, the CDR3 is TGTGCCAGCAGCCCCGGGACACCTTACGAGCAGTACTTC. Translating it yields CASSPGTPYEQYF.

The rearrangement uses TRBV7-2 and TRBJ2-1, with 12 bases aligning to TRBD2. The CDR3 totals 17 residues. Germline V gene data show CDR1 as SGHTA and CDR2 as FQGNSA. The V and J ends lost 5 bases and 1 base, in that order; junction bases with no gene match: 6. This CDR3 is CASSPGLAGWSYNEQFF. The CDR3 DNA reads as TGTGCCAGCAGCCCTGGACTAGCGGGGTGGTCCTACAATGAGCAGTTCTTC.

CDR3 residues: CASSYSGPGYGYTF. CDR3 in DNA: TGTGCCAGTAGTTATTCCGGACCGGGGTATGGCTACACCTTC. The genes are TRBV19 and TRBJ1-2; D gene unclear. This CDR3 has 14 residues. Deletions cut 5 bases from V and 5 bases from J, with 15 bases between. The germline CDR1 and CDR2 sequences are LNHDA and SQIVND (reference sequence). Looking up the rest from reference TRBV19 and TRBJ1-2 gives the full variable domain: DGGITQSPKYLFRKEGQNVTLSCEQNLNHDAMYWYRQDPGQGLRLIYYSQIVNDFQKGDIAEGYSVSREKKESFPLTVTSAQKNPTAFYLCASSYSGPGYGYTFGSGTRLTVV.

The V call is TRBV2, the J call TRBJ1-3; TRBD1 agrees at 7 bases. The CDR3 contains 17 residues. Germline assignment: CDR1 SNHLY and CDR2 FYNNEI. V was clipped by 6 bases and J by 1 base; unmatched bases: 12. The CDR3 coding sequence is TGTGCCAGCAGCCCTCCGGGACAGCGTTTTTCTGGAAACACCATATATTTT. Translation gives CASSPPGQRFSGNTIYF.

This rearrangement joins TRBV5-1 to TRBJ1-5; D is uncertain. The CDR3 contains 15 residues. Germline V gene lookup returns CDR1 SGHRS and CDR2 YFSETQ. The ends were cut back, 3 bases at V and 0 bases at J, with 10 bases in the middle. CDR3 protein: CASSSEGDSNQPQHF. The CDR3 DNA reads as TGCGCCAGCAGCTCGGAGGGAGATAGCAATCAGCCCCAGCATTTT. Full variable domain (rest looked up from reference TRBV5-1 and TRBJ1-5): KAGVTQTPRYLIKTRGQQVTLSCSPISGHRSVSWYQQTPGQGLQFLFEYFSETQRNKGNFPGRFSGRQFSNSRSEMNVSTLELGDSALYLCASSSEGDSNQPQHFGDGTRLSIL.